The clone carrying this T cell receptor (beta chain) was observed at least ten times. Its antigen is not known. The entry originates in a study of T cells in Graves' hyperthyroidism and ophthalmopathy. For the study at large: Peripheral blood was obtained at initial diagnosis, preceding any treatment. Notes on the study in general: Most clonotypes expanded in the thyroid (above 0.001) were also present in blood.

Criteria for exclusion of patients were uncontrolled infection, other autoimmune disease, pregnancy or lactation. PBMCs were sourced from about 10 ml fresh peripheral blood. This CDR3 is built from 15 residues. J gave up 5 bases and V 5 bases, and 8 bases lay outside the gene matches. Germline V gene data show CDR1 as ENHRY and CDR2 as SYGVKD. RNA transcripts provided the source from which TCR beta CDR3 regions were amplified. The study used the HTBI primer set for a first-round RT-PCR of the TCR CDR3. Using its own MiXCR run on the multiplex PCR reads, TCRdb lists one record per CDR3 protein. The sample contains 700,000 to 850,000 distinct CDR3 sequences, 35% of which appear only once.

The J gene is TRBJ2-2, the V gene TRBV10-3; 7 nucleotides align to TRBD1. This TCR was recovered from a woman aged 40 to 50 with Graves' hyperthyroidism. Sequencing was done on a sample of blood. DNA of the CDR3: TGTGCCATCAGTCCAGGACAGGAGCTGACCGGGGAGCTGTTTTTT. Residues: CAISPGQELTGELFF.